This T cell receptor (beta chain) came from a study of regulatory T cells in long-lasting Graves disease. According to the study, TCR beta libraries were built with iRepertoire HTBI primers and CDR3-region Arm-PCR. Each CDR3 protein gets one entry after TCRdb re-called the multiplex PCR reads with MiXCR. The sample holds roughly 420,000 distinct CDR3 sequences, 13% to 15% seen once. Time point denoted: newly diagnosed GD, antithyroid drugs for less than 3 months. Isolated PBMC RNA provided the starting material for the TCR library. It was by American Thyroid Association guidelines that Graves' disease was diagnosed. Study results and limitations: TCR diversity in persistent Graves' patients was below that of newly diagnosed ones.

This clonotype has at least ten counts. Its antigen is unidentified. Germline loops: CDR1 ENHRY, CDR2 SYGVKD. There are 16 residues in the CDR3. Germline trimming cut 7 bases from V and 5 bases from J; bases unmatched to any gene: 9. This sample was shared with a second study, whose subject was T cells in Graves' hyperthyroidism and ophthalmopathy. In that study: The model foresaw ophthalmopathy a median roughly 6 months prior to onset.

Source: peripheral blood mononuclear cells (PBMCs), taken at new diagnosis, from a patient treated with antithyroid drugs. This chain connects TRBV10-3 to TRBJ2-2, with 11 bases matching TRBD2. The TCR comes from a woman aged 45-60 years with Graves disease. The CDR3 sequence: CAITPSGTSGTGELFF. For the CDR3, the DNA is TGTGCCATCACACCGAGCGGGACTAGCGGAACCGGGGAGCTGTTTTTT.